The entry below gives a single T cell receptor beta chain sequence along with its context. Antigen: not known. One end of the junction does not line up with germline, which may come from a read error. The CDR3 sequence is 15 residues long. Germline CDR1 SGHNT, CDR2 YYREEE (reference sequence). This record comes from a study of brain metastases from non-small cell lung cancer. Study findings and constraints: Compared with their matched primary tumors, roughly 60% of brain metastases showed expanded T-cell clones. Fewer infiltrating T cells were found in brain metastases than primaries. TCR repertoires overlapped largely between brain metastases and matched primaries.

Libraries were prepared by immunoSEQ multiplex PCR; TCRdb keeps only in-frame clonotypes and omits some of them. The table lists about 15,000 clones, roughly four fifths of them singletons. The sequenced material came from primary lung tumor tissue. This TCR came from a donor aged 40 or older with non-small cell lung cancer. The rearrangement links TRBV5-4 to TRBJ2-2; either TRBD1 or TRBD2 may fit D (5 bases each). DNA for the CDR3: TGTGCCAGCAGTTTGGGGCCGGGAACCACCGGGGAGCTGTTTTTT. Residues: CASSLGPGTTGELFF.